The present T cell receptor (beta chain) was sequenced within a study of blood T cell repertoires in COVID-19. Looking at the study overall: The United States, Italy and Spain provided the acute and convalescent COVID-19 samples.

This clone has a single count. There are 15 residues in the CDR3. CDR1 is GTSNPN and CDR2 is SVGIG in the germline V gene (reference sequence). V was pared by 6 bases and J by 0 bases, with 10 bases of the junction left unmatched. Measured with immunoSEQ multiplex PCR; TCRdb has only the in-frame clones, and not every one. The sample lists 110,000 or so clones; roughly 84% were seen once. The TCR originated in a man in his forties or fifties with acute or convalescent COVID-19. The chain is built from TRBV30 and TRBJ1-1; TRBD1 aligns across 7 bases. Sample: peripheral blood. Written as DNA, the CDR3 is TGTGCCTGCTTTAAGACAGGGCCCGTGAACACTGAAGCTTTCTTT. Translation gives CACFKTGPVNTEAFF.